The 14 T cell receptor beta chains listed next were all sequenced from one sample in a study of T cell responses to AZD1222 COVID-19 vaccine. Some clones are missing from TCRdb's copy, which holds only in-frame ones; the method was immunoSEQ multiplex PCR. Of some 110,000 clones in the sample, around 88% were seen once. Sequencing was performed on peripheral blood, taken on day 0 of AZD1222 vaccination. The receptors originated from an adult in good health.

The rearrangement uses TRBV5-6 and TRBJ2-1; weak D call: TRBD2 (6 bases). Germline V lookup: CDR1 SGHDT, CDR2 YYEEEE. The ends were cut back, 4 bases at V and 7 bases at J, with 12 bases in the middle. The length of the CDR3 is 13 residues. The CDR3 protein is CASSRMGGNEQFF. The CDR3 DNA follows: TGTGCCAGCAGCCGGATGGGGGGTAATGAGCAGTTCTTC.

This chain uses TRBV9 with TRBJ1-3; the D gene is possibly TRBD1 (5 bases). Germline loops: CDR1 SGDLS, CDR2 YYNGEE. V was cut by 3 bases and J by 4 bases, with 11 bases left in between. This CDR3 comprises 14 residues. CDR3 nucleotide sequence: TGTGCCAGCAGCGGGGGCCTGGGGGGAAACACCATATATTTT. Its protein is CASSGGLGGNTIYF.

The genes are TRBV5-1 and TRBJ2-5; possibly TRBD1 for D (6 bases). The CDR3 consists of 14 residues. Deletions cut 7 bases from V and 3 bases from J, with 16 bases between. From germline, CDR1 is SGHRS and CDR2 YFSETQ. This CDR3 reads CASGMTGSKETQYF. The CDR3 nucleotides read TGCGCCAGCGGGATGACAGGCTCAAAAGAGACCCAGTACTTC.

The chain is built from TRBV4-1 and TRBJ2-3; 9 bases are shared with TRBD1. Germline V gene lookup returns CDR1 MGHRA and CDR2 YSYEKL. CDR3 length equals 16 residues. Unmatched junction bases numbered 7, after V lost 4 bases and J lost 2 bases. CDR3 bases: TGCGCCAGCAGCCGCGACGGACAGGGGCTCACAGATACGCAGTATTTT. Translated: CASSRDGQGLTDTQYF.

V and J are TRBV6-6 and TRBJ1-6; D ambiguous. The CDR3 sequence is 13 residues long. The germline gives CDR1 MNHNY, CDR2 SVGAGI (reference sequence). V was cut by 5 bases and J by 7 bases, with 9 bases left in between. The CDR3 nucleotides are TGTGCCAGCAGTCCCACCCGCAATTCACCCCTCCACTTT. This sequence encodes CASSPTRNSPLHF.

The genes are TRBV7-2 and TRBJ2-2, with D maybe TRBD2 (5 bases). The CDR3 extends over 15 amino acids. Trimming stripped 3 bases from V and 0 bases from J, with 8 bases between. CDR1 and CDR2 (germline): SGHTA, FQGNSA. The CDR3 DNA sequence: TGTGCCAGCAGCTTTTCAGCGGCGAACACCGGGGAGCTGTTTTTT. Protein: CASSFSAANTGELFF.

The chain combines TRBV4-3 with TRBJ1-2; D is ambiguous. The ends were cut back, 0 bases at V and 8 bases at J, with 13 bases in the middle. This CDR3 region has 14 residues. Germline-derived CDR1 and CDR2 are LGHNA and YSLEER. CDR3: CASSQEVDRQGYTF. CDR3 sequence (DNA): TGCGCCAGCAGCCAAGAGGTAGACCGGCAAGGCTACACCTTC.

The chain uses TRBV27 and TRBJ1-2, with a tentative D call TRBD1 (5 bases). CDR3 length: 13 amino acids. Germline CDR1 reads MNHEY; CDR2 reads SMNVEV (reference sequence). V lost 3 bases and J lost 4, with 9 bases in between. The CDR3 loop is CASSFRGVYGYTF. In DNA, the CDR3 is TGTGCCAGCAGTTTTAGAGGGGTCTATGGCTACACCTTC.

CDR3 protein: CAWSAPSTDTQYF. Written as DNA, the CDR3 is TGTGCCTGGAGCGCCCCCAGCACAGATACGCAGTATTTT. The chain carries TRBV30 and TRBJ2-3; D is ambiguous. The CDR3 contains 13 residues. V was trimmed by 3 bases and J by 0 bases, leaving 7 bases between them. In germline, CDR1 is GTSNPN, CDR2 SVGIG (reference sequence). Looking up the rest from reference TRBV30 and TRBJ2-3 gives the full variable domain: SQTIHQWPATLVQPVGSPLSLECTVEGTSNPNLYWYRQAAGRGLQLLFYSVGIGQISSEVPQNLSASRPQDRQFILSSKKLLLSDSGFYLCAWSAPSTDTQYFGPGTRLTVL.

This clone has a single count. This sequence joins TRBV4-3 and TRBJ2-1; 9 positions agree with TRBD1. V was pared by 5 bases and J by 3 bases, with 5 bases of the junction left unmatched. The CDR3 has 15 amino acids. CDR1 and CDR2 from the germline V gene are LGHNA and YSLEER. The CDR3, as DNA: TGCGCCAGCAGCGCGGGACAGGGCGGCTACAATGAGCAGTTCTTC. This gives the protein CASSAGQGGYNEQFF.

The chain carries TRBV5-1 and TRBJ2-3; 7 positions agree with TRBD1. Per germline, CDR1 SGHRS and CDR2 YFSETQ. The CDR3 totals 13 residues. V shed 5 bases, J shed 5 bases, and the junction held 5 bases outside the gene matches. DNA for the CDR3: TGCGCCAGCAGTGAGGGGGCGAAAGATACGCAGTATTTT. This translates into CASSEGAKDTQYF.

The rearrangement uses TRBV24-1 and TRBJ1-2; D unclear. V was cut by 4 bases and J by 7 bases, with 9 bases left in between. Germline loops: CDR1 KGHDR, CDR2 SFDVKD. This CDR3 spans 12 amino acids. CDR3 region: CATSDPYFGYTF. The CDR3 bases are TGTGCCACCAGTGACCCCTACTTTGGCTACACCTTC.

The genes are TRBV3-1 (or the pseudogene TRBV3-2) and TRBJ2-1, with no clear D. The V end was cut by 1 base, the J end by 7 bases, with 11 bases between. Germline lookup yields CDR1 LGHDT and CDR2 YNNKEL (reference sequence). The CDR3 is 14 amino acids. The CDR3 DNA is TGTGCCAGCAGCCAAGTGCGTGTGGGGAATGAGCAGTTCTTC. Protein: CASSQVRVGNEQFF.

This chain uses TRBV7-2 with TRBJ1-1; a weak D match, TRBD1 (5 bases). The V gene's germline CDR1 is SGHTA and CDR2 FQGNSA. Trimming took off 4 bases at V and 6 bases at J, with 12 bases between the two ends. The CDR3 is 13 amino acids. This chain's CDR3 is CASSSQGWAEAFF. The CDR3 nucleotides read TGTGCCAGCAGCTCCCAGGGATGGGCTGAAGCTTTCTTT.